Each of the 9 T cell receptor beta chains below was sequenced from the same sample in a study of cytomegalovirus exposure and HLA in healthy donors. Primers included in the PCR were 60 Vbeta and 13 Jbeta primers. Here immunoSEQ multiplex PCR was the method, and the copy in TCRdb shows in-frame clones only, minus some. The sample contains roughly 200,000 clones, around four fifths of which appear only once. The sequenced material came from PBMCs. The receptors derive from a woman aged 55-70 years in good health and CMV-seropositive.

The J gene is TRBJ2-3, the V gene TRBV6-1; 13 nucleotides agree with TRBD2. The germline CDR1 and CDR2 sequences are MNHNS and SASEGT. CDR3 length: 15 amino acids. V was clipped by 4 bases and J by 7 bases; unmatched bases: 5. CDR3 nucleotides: TGTGCCAGCAGTGTCACTAGCGGGAGGGGAAATACGCAGTATTTT. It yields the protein CASSVTSGRGNTQYF.

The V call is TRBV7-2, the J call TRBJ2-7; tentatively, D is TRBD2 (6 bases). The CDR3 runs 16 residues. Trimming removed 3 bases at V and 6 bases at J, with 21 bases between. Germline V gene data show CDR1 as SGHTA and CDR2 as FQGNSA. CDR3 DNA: TGTGCCAGCAGCTTTGTGGGCACCCGGGAGTCCGGCGAGCAGTACTTC. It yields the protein CASSFVGTRESGEQYF.

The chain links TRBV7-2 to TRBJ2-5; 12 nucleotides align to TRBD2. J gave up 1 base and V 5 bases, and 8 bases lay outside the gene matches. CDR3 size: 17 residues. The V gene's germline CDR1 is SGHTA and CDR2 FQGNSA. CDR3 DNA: TGTGCCAGCAGCATCCCGGGACTAGCGGGCTTCCAAGAGACCCAGTACTTC. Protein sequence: CASSIPGLAGFQETQYF. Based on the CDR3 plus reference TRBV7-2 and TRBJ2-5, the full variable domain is GAGVSQSPSNKVTEKGKDVELRCDPISGHTALYWYRQSLGQGLEFLIYFQGNSAPDKSGLPSDRFSAERTGGSVSTLTIQRTQQEDSAVYLCASSIPGLAGFQETQYFGPGTRLLVL.

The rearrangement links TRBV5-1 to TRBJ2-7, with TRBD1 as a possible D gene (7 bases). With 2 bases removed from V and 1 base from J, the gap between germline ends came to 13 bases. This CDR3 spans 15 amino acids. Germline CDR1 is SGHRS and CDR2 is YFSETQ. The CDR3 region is CASSFGGGISYEQYF. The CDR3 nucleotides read TGCGCCAGCAGCTTTGGAGGGGGCATTTCCTACGAGCAGTACTTC.

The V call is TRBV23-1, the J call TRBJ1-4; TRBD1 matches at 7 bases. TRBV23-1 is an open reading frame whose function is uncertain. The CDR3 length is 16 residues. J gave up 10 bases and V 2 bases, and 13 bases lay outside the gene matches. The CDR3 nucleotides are TGCGCCAGCAGTCAACTAATACCGGGACAGCCTGGAAAACTGTTTTTT. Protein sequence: CASSQLIPGQPGKLFF.

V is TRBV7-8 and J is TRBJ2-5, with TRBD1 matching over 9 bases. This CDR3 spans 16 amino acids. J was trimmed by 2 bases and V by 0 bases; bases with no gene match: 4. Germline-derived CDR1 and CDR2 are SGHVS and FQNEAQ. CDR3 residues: CASSLAPTGGQETQYF. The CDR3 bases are TGTGCCAGCAGCTTAGCCCCGACAGGGGGTCAAGAGACCCAGTACTTC.

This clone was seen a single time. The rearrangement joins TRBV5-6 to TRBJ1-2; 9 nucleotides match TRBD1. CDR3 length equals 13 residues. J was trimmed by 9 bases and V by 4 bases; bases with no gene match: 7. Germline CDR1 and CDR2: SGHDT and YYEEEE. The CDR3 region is CASSIPGTGRYTF. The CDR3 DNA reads TGTGCCAGCAGCATACCCGGGACAGGGCGCTACACCTTC.

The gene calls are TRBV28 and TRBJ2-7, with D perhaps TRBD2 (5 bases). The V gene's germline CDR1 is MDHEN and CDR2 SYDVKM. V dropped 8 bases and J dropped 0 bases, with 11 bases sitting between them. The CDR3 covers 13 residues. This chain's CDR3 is CASGSSPSYEQYF. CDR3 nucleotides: TGTGCCAGCGGGAGTTCGCCCTCCTACGAGCAGTACTTC.

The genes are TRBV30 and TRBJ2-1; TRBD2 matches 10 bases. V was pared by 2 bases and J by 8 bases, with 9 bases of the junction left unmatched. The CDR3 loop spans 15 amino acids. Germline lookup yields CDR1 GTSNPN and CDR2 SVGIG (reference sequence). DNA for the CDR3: TGTGCCTGGAGTAACCCAAGCGGGAGGGGGGATGAGCAGTTCTTC. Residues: CAWSNPSGRGDEQFF.